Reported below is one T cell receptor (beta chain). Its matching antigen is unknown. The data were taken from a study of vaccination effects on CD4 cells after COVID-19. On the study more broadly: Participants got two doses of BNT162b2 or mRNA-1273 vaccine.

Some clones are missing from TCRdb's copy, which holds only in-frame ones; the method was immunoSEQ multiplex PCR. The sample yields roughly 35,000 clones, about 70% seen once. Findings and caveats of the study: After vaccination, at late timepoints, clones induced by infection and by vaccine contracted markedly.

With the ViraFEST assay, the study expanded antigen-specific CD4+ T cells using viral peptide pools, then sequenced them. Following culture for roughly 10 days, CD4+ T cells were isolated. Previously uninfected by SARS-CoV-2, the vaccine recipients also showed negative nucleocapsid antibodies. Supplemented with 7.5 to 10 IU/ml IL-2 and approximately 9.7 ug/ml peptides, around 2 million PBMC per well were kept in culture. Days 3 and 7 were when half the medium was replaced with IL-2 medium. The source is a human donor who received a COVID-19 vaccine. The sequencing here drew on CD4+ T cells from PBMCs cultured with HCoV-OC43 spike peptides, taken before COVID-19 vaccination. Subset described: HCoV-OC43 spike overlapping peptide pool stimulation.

The CDR3 spells CASSLAAVAGGYSYNEQFF. The CDR3 region has the DNA TGTGCCAGCAGCTTGGCGGCAGTAGCGGGGGGGTACTCCTACAATGAGCAGTTCTTC. The chain links TRBV5-4 to TRBJ2-1; 11 nucleotides line up with TRBD2. Germline CDR1 reads SGHNT; CDR2 reads YYREEE (reference sequence). With V trimmed by 0 bases and J by 0 bases, 8 bases remained unmatched. This CDR3 region has 19 residues.